Below are 18 T cell receptor beta chains sequenced from a single sample in a study of shared clonotypes between healthy human individuals. The data were produced by immunoSEQ multiplex PCR, yet TCRdb's version contains in-frame clones alone and is incomplete. The table records some 1.1 million clones, around three quarters of them present only once. The material sequenced was memory CD4+ T cells from PBMCs. Subset in this sample: CD45RA-negative fraction. These receptors came from a man aged 18 to 30 in good health. Some clones in this sample may be carry-over from other donors' samples.

The chain recombines TRBV18 with TRBJ2-1; D not certain. There are 12 residues in the CDR3. Germline lookup yields CDR1 KGHSH and CDR2 LQKENI. The V end lost 3 bases, the J end lost 10 bases, and 10 bases lay between the germline ends. The CDR3 region is CASSPDSIEQFF. CDR3 nucleotides: TGTGCCAGCTCACCGGATAGCATCGAGCAGTTCTTC.

The sample holds a few counts of this clone. Other nucleotide sequences from this sample produce the same CDR3. J is TRBJ1-2 and V is TRBV6-5; 9 nucleotides agree with TRBD1. The CDR3 is 14 residues long. Germline CDR1 and CDR2: MNHEY and SVGAGI. The trim removed 6 bases at V and 2 bases at J, leaving 4 bases unmatched. The CDR3 bases are TGTGCCAGCAGACCCGGGACAGGGAACTATGGCTACACCTTC. It is translated as CASRPGTGNYGYTF.

This clone was seen a single time. The chain couples TRBV7-9 to TRBJ2-1, with 7 bases fitting TRBD2. Germline values: CDR1 SEHNR, CDR2 FQNEAQ (reference sequence). The V segment lost 2 bases and the J segment 6 bases; nucleotides outside the gene matches: 7. The CDR3 runs to 15 residues. In nucleotides, the CDR3 is TGTGCCAGCAGCTTACTAGCGGTGGGGCCCAATGAGCAGTTCTTC. Protein product: CASSLLAVGPNEQFF.

This chain connects TRBV27 to TRBJ1-2; D not certain. V lost 3 bases to trimming and J lost 4 bases, with 9 bases between them. Germline V gene sequence: CDR1 MNHEY, CDR2 SMNVEV (reference sequence). CDR3 size: 13 residues. The CDR3 nucleotides read TGTGCCAGCAGTTTGGTACCGGGCTATGGCTACACCTTC. Its protein product is CASSLVPGYGYTF.

The chain combines TRBV5-1 with TRBJ2-7; no definite D call. Germline V gene data show CDR1 as SGHRS and CDR2 as YFSETQ. The CDR3 runs 14 residues. The ends were cut back, 0 bases at V and 2 bases at J, with 9 bases in the middle. This CDR3 reads CASSLGTATYEQYF. CDR3 nucleotides: TGCGCCAGCAGCTTGGGAACGGCGACCTACGAGCAGTACTTC.

J is TRBJ2-3 and V is TRBV27; no firm D call. The CDR3 contains 9 residues. Germline-derived CDR1 and CDR2 are MNHEY and SMNVEV (reference sequence). The CDR3 DNA is TGTCCCGTAGCAGATACGCAGTATTTT. It is translated as CPVADTQYF.

The CDR3 region has the DNA TGTGCCAGTAGTATTGCGACAGGTGGTCAGCCCCAGCATTTT. It codes for CASSIATGGQPQHF. This chain links TRBV19 with TRBJ1-5, with D perhaps matching TRBD1 (6 bases). Trimming shortened V by 3 bases and J by 6 bases, and 12 bases separated the two germline ends. This CDR3 has 14 amino acids. Germline V gene lookup returns CDR1 LNHDA and CDR2 SQIVND (reference sequence).

The V call is TRBV10-3, the J call TRBJ2-7; TRBD1 is a possible D gene (5 bases). The V and J ends lost 3 bases and 5 bases respectively, with 14 bases between them. From germline, CDR1 is ENHRY and CDR2 SYGVKD. The CDR3 contains 14 residues. This chain's CDR3 is CAISEWSRGNEQYF. CDR3 in DNA: TGTGCCATCAGTGAATGGTCAAGGGGCAACGAGCAGTACTTC.

The chain links TRBV21-1 to TRBJ2-1; TRBD1, the D gene given by the table, was not confirmed from the DNA. TRBV21-1 is annotated as a pseudogene. CDR3 length: 12 residues. This CDR3 is CASGWGSNEQFF. The CDR3 region has the DNA TGTGCCAGCGGGTGGGGCAGCAATGAGCAGTTCTTC.

This clone was observed many times. At one boundary the junction diverges from the germline segment, which might be a read error. Written as DNA, the CDR3 is TGTGCCAGCAGCTACCAGGAGGGGGCTTTCAGACTCTTC. Translating gives CASSYQEGAFRLF. This chain links TRBV2 with TRBJ2-7; D is perhaps TRBD1 (7 bases). Germline loops: CDR1 SNHLY, CDR2 FYNNEI. CDR3 length: 13 residues.

This clone was observed a few times. This chain uses TRBV29-1 with TRBJ1-1, with D perhaps matching TRBD1 (5 bases). CDR1 and CDR2 (germline): SQVTM, ANQGSEA. CDR3 size: 13 residues. Trimming took off 8 bases at V and 4 bases at J, with 17 bases between the two ends. The CDR3 DNA is TGCAGCTCTGGGACGGAGGCTACCACTGAAGCTTTCTTT. It is translated as CSSGTEATTEAFF.

V gene TRBV10-3 combines with J gene TRBJ2-1; D not resolved. Germline V gives CDR1 ENHRY, CDR2 SYGVKD. Trimming took 3 bases from V and 4 from J, leaving 10 bases between them. The CDR3 totals 14 residues. The chain's CDR3 is CAISDAWEYNEQFF. CDR3 nucleotide sequence: TGTGCCATCAGTGATGCGTGGGAATACAATGAGCAGTTCTTC.

This clone appeared once. The chain is built from TRBV7-2 and TRBJ2-3; D perhaps matches TRBD2 (6 bases). The CDR3 runs to 12 residues. Germline V gene sequence: CDR1 SGHTA, CDR2 FQGNSA. V lost 4 bases to trimming and J lost 6 bases, with 8 bases between them. CDR3 sequence (DNA): TGTGCCAGCAGCTCTCGGGGGGATACGCAGTATTTT. Its translation: CASSSRGDTQYF.

The rearrangement joins TRBV7-3 to TRBJ1-1; no firm D call. Germline CDR1 and CDR2: SGHTA and FQGTGA. This CDR3 spans 13 amino acids. V was pared by 2 bases and J by 8 bases, with 12 bases between. CDR3 DNA: TGTGCCAGCAGCTTAGATATGGGCAGAGAAGCTTTCTTT. Protein sequence: CASSLDMGREAFF.

This chain uses TRBV4-1 with TRBJ2-7; D gene unclear. Germline assignment: CDR1 MGHRA and CDR2 YSYEKL. Trimming shortened V by 2 bases and J by 6 bases, and 8 bases separated the two germline ends. CDR3 length: 12 residues. CDR3 region: CASSQIHGEQYF. The CDR3 nucleotides are TGCGCCAGCAGCCAAATACATGGCGAGCAGTACTTC.

About this clone itself: The sample holds other DNA sequences that translate to the same CDR3. The V and J genes are TRBV5-1 and TRBJ2-1, with TRBD1 matching over 8 bases. The CDR3 runs 14 residues. The V segment lost 2 bases and the J segment 3 bases; nucleotides outside the gene matches: 1. The germline gives CDR1 SGHRS, CDR2 YFSETQ. The CDR3 bases are TGCGCCAGCAGCTTAGGGACAGGCTACAATGAGCAGTTCTTC. Amino acid sequence: CASSLGTGYNEQFF.

This clone has more than one count but fewer than ten. V gene TRBV11-2 combines with J gene TRBJ2-1; 11 bases agree with TRBD2. Germline V gene lookup returns CDR1 SGHAT and CDR2 FQNNGV. V lost 5 bases to trimming and J lost 4 bases; unmatched junction nucleotides: 7. The CDR3 is 16 residues long. Written as DNA, the CDR3 is TGTGCCAGCAGCCCCCGACTAGCGGGAATGTACAATGAGCAGTTCTTC. Translating gives CASSPRLAGMYNEQFF.

The J gene is TRBJ2-5, the V gene TRBV9; D call uncertain. V lost 2 bases and J lost 3, with 8 bases in between. Looked up from germline, CDR1 is SGDLS and CDR2 is YYNGEE. This CDR3 spans 13 amino acids. The CDR3 nucleotides are TGTGCCAGCAGCGTTGGAAATGAAGAGACCCAGTACTTC. Translated, it gives CASSVGNEETQYF.